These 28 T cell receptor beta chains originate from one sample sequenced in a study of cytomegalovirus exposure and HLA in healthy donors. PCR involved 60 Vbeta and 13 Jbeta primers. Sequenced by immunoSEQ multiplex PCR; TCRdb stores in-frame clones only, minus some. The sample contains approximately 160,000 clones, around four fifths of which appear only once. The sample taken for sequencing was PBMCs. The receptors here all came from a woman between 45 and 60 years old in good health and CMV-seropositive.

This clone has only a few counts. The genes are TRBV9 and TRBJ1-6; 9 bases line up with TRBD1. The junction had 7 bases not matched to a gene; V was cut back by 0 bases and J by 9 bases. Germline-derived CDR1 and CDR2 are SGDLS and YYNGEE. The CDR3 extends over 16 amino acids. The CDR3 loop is CASSVAGGQGGSPLHF. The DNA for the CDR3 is TGTGCCAGCAGCGTAGCTGGGGGACAGGGCGGTTCACCCCTCCACTTT.

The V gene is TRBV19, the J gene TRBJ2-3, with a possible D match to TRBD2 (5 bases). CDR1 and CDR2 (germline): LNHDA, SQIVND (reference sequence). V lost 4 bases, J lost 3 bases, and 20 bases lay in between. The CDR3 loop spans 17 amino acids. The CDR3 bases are TGTGCCAGTAGTACCTCTAAAGGTGCTCGAGGGACAGATACGCAGTATTTT. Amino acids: CASSTSKGARGTDTQYF. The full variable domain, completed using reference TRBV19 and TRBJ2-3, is DGGITQSPKYLFRKEGQNVTLSCEQNLNHDAMYWYRQDPGQGLRLIYYSQIVNDFQKGDIAEGYSVSREKKESFPLTVTSAQKNPTAFYLCASSTSKGARGTDTQYFGPGTRLTVL.

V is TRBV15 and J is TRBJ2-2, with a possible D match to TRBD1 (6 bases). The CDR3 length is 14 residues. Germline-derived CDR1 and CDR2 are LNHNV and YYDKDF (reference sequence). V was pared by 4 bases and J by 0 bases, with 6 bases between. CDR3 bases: TGTGCCACCAGCAACAGGGCGAACACCGGGGAGCTGTTTTTT. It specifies CATSNRANTGELFF.

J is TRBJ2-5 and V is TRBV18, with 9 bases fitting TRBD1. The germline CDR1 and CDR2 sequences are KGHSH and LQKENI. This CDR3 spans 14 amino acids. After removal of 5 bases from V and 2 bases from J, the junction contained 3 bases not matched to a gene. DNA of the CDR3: TGTGCCAGCTCAGGGGACAGGGCGCAAGAGACCCAGTACTTC. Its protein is CASSGDRAQETQYF.

The CDR3 loop reads CSAVTTGEIEKLFF. CDR3 nucleotide sequence: TGCAGCGCTGTTACGACAGGGGAAATTGAAAAACTGTTTTTT. J is TRBJ1-4 and V is TRBV29-1; 8 bases agree with TRBD1. The CDR3 covers 14 residues. V was pared by 7 bases and J by 7 bases, with 11 bases of the junction left unmatched. Germline V gives CDR1 SQVTM, CDR2 ANQGSEA.

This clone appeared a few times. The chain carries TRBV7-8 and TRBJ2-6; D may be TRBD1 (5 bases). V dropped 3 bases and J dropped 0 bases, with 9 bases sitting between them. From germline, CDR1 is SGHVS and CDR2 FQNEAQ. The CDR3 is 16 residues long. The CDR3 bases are TGTGCCAGCAGCTTCACAGGCCTCTCTGGGGCCAACGTCCTGACTTTC. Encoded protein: CASSFTGLSGANVLTF. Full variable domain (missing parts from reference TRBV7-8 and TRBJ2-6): GAGVSQSPRYKVAKRGQDVALRCDPISGHVSLFWYQQALGQGPEFLTYFQNEAQLDKSGLPSDRFFAERPEGSVSTLKIQRTQQEDSAVYLCASSFTGLSGANVLTFGAGSRLTVL.

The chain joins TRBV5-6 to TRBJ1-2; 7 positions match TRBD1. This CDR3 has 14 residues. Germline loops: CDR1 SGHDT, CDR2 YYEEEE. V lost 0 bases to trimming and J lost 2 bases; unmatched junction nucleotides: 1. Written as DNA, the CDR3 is TGTGCCAGCAGCTTGGTCAGGGGGAACTATGGCTACACCTTC. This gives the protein CASSLVRGNYGYTF.

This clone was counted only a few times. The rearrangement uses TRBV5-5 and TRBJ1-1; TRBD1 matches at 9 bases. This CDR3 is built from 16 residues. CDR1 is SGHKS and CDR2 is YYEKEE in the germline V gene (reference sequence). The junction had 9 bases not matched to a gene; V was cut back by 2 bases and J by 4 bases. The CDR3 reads CASSFGQGRYGTEAFF. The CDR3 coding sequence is TGTGCCAGCAGCTTCGGACAGGGGAGGTACGGCACTGAAGCTTTCTTT.

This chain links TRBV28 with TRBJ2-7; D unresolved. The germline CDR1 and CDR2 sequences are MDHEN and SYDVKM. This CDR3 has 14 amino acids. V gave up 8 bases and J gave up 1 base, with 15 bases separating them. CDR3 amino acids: CASAVTHPSYEQYF. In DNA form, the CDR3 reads TGTGCCAGCGCGGTCACCCATCCTTCCTACGAGCAGTACTTC.

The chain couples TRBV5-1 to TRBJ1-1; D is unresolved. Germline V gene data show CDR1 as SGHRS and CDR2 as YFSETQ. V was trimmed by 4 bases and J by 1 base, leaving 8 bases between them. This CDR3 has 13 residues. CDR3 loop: CASSVPGNTEAFF. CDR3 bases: TGCGCCAGCAGCGTACCAGGGAACACTGAAGCTTTCTTT.

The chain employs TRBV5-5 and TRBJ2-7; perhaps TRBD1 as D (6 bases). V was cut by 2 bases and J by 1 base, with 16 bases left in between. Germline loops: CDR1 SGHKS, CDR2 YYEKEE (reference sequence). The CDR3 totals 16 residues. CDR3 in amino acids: CASSFAPTGRSYEQYF. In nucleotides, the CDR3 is TGTGCCAGCAGCTTTGCCCCAACAGGGCGTTCCTACGAGCAGTACTTC.

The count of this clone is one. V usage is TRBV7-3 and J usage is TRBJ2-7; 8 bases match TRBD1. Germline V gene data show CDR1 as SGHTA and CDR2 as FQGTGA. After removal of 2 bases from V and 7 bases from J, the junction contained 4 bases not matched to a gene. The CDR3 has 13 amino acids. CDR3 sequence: CASSLQGAGEQYF. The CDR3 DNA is TGTGCCAGCAGCTTACAGGGGGCGGGGGAGCAGTACTTC.

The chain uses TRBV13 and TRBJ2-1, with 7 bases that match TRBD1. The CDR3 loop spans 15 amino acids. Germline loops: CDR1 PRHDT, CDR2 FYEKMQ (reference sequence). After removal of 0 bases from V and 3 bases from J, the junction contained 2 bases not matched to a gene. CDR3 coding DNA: TGTGCCAGCAGCTTAGGGCAGGGGGTCTACAATGAGCAGTTCTTC. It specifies CASSLGQGVYNEQFF.

CDR3 protein: CATSRDISTDTQYF. CDR3 coding DNA: TGTGCCACCAGCAGGGACATTAGCACAGATACGCAGTATTTT. The rearrangement joins TRBV15 to TRBJ2-3; a possible D gene is TRBD1 (5 bases). This CDR3 spans 14 amino acids. Trimming took 3 bases from V and 0 from J, leaving 7 bases between them. Germline V gene data show CDR1 as LNHNV and CDR2 as YYDKDF (reference sequence).

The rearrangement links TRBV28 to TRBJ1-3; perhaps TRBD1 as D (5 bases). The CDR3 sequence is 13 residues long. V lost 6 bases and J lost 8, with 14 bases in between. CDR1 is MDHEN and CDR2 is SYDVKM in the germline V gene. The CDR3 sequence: CASRMDQGHTIYF. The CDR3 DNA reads TGTGCCAGCAGAATGGACCAGGGTCACACCATATATTTT.

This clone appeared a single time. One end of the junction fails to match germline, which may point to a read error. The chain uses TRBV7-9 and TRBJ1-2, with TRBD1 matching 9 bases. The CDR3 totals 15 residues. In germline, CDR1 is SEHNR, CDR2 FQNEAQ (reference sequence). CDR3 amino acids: CSSSLTGTGRYGYTF. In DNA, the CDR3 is TGTTCCAGCAGTCTTACCGGGACAGGGAGATATGGCTACACCTTC.

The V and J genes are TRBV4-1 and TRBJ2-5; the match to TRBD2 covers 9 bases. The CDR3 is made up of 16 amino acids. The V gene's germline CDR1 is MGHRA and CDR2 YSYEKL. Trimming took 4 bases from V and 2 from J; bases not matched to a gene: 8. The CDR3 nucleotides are TGCGCCAGCAGCCGGACACCTAGCGGGGAGCAAGAGACCCAGTACTTC. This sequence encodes CASSRTPSGEQETQYF.

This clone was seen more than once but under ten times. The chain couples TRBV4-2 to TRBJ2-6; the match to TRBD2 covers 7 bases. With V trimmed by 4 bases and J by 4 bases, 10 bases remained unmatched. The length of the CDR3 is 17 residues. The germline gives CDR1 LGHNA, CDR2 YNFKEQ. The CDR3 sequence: CASSPLGGAPGANVLTF. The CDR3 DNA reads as TGTGCCAGCAGCCCTCTGGGAGGGGCCCCCGGGGCCAACGTCCTGACTTTC.

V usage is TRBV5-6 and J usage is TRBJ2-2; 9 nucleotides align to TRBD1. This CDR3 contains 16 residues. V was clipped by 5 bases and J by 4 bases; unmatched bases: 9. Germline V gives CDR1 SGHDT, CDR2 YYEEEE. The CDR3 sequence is CASRGLGTGTTGELFF. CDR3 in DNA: TGTGCCAGCAGGGGGCTGGGGACAGGGACCACCGGGGAGCTGTTTTTT. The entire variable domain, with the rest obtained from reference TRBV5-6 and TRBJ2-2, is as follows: DAGVTQSPTHLIKTRGQQVTLRCSPKSGHDTVSWYQQALGQGPQFIFQYYEEEERQRGNFPDRFSGHQFPNYSSELNVNALLLGDSALYLCASRGLGTGTTGELFFGEGSRLTVL.

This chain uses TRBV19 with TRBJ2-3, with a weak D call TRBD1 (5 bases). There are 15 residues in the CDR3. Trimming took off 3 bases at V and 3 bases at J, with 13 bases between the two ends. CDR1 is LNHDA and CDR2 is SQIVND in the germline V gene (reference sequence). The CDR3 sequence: CASSMRGRDTDTQYF. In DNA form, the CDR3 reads TGTGCCAGTAGTATGAGAGGCAGGGATACAGATACGCAGTATTTT.

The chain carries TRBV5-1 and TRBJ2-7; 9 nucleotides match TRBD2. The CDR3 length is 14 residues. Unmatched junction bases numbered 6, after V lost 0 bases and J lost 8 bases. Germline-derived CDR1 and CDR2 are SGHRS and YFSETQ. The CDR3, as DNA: TGCGCCAGCAGCTTGGGGGCTAGCGGGGTTAAGCAGTACTTC. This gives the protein CASSLGASGVKQYF.

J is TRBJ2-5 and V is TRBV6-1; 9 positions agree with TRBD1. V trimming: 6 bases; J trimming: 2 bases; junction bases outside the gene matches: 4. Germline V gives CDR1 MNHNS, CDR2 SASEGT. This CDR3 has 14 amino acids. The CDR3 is CASRGQGNQETQYF. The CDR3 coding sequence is TGTGCCAGCAGGGGACAGGGCAATCAAGAGACCCAGTACTTC.

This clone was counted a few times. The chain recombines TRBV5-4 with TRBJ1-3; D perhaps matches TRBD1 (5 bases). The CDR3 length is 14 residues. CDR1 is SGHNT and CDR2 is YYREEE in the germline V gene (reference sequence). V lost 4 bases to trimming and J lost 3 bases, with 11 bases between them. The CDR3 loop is CASSGQGYGNTIYF. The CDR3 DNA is TGTGCCAGCAGCGGTCAGGGTTATGGAAACACCATATATTTT. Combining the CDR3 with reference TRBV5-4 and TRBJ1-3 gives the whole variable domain ETGVTQSPTHLIKTRGQQVTLRCSSQSGHNTVSWYQQALGQGPQFIFQYYREEENGRGNFPPRFSGLQFPNYSSELNVNALELDDSALYLCASSGQGYGNTIYFGEGSWLTVV.

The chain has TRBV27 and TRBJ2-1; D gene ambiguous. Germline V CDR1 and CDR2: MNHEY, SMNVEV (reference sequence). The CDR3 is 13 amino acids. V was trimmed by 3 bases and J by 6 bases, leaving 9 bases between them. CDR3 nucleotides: TGTGCCAGCAGTTTCAGACTCCTCAATGAGCAGTTCTTC. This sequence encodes CASSFRLLNEQFF.

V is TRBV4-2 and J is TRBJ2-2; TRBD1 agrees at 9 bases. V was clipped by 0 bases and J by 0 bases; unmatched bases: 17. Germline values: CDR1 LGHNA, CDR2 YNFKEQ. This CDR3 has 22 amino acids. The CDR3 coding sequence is TGTGCCAGCAGCCAAGAGAACCGTTGGACAGGGGCGTTCCCGGCGAACACCGGGGAGCTGTTTTTT. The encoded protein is CASSQENRWTGAFPANTGELFF.

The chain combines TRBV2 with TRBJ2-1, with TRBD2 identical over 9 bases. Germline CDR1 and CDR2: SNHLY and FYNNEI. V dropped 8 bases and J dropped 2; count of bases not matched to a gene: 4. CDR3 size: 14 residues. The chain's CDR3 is CASEGLAPYNEQFF. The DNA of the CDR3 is TGTGCCAGCGAAGGACTAGCGCCCTACAATGAGCAGTTCTTC.

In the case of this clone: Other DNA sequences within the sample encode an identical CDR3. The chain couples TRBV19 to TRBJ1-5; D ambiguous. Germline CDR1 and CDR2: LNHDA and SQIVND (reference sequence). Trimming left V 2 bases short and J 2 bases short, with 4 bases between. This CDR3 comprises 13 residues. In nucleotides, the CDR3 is TGTGCCAGTAGTATACGGGGCAATCAGCCCCAGCATTTT. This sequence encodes CASSIRGNQPQHF.

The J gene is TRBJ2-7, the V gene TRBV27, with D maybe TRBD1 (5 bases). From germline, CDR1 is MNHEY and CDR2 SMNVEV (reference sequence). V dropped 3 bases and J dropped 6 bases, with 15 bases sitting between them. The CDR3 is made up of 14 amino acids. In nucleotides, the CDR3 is TGTGCCAGCAGTTTCTCGGCAGGGCGGACCGAGCAGTACTTC. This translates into CASSFSAGRTEQYF.